The text below deals with one TCR beta chain. No antigen is known for it. This sample was taken from a study of graft-versus-host responses after intestinal transplantation. Background on the study: For approximately three years after anti-thymocyte globulin induction, all recipients took tacrolimus and steroids. The study's findings and limits: Allograft graft-versus-host to host-versus-graft clonal ratios ran high in patients with graft-donor T cell macrochimerism.

The method was immunoSEQ multiplex PCR; TCRdb's version includes in-frame clones alone and lacks a portion of them. This sample has approximately 99,000 clones; 90% to 95% occur once, and the top ten carry 0.18%. The CDR3 is made up of 15 amino acids. V trimming: 6 bases; J trimming: 2 bases; junction bases outside the gene matches: 8. Germline loops: CDR1 SGHAT, CDR2 FQNNGV. The V gene is TRBV11-2, the J gene TRBJ2-7; 9 bases agree with TRBD2. The input for sequencing was unstimulated CD4+ T cells sorted from spleen or lymph node cells, taken before transplant. The origin of this receptor is a human donor who was the organ donor for an intestinal transplant. The CDR3 DNA sequence: TGTGCCAGCAGGCCAAACCTAGCGGGGCCCTACGAGCAGTACTTC. This translates into CASRPNLAGPYEQYF.